This T cell receptor (beta chain) came from a study of CD8+CD57+ T cells in acquired aplastic anemia. By share of the sample, this clonotype is medium-sized. Genomic DNA, serving as template, underwent TCR beta VDJ and CDR3 profiling. MiXCR, applied by TCRdb to the reads, yields one record per CDR3 protein. The sample has 90,000 to 130,000 distinct CDR3 sequences, around 49% seen once; the top ten hold roughly 34%. Sequenced: sorted CD4+, CD8+, or CD8+CD57+ T cells (not recorded which) from PBMCs. The sequence derives from a human donor in good health, serving as a control.

The chain's CDR3 is CATATTEKGAHGNQPQHF. CDR3 bases: TGTGCCACCGCAACCACCGAAAAGGGAGCACATGGCAATCAGCCCCAGCATTTT. This chain joins TRBV24-1 and TRBJ1-5; D gene ambiguous. Between the trimmed V and J ends, which lost 9 bases and 2 bases, there was a span of 25 bases. The CDR3 totals 18 residues. Per the germline V gene, CDR1 is KGHDR and CDR2 is SFDVKD.